This entry lists 21 T cell receptor beta chains sequenced from one sample in a study of CD8 T cells in Susac syndrome. When the RNA was reverse transcribed, random hexamers were used with an input of roughly 0.5 to 1 ug. TCRdb itself ran the immunoSEQ multiplex PCR reads through MiXCR, one entry per CDR3 protein. The table lists some 170,000 distinct CDR3 sequences, roughly 94% of them singletons. Sequenced input: CD4+ T cells from PBMCs. Receptors were obtained from a human donor with Susac syndrome.

The V call is TRBV29-1, the J call TRBJ1-1; D ambiguous. The CDR3 runs 12 residues. Between the trimmed V and J ends, which lost 4 bases and 0 bases, there was a span of 6 bases. Germline lookup yields CDR1 SQVTM and CDR2 ANQGSEA. DNA of the CDR3: TGCAGCGTTGCCGGTGTGAACACTGAAGCTTTCTTT. It encodes CSVAGVNTEAFF.

The chain carries TRBV25-1 and TRBJ2-1, with D possibly being TRBD2 (6 bases). The CDR3 consists of 14 residues. CDR1 and CDR2 (germline): MGHDK, SYGVNS. V was trimmed by 8 bases and J by 6 bases, leaving 17 bases between them. The CDR3 protein is CASQRAGGLNEQFF. The CDR3 region has the DNA TGTGCCAGCCAGCGGGCAGGTGGGCTCAATGAGCAGTTCTTC.

V usage is TRBV3-1 and J usage is TRBJ2-5; possible D gene TRBD2, 7 bases. This CDR3 is built from 16 residues. V dropped 3 bases and J dropped 5 bases, with 19 bases sitting between them. Germline-derived CDR1 and CDR2 are LGHDT and YNNKEL (reference sequence). CDR3 nucleotide sequence: TGTGCCAGCAGCCATAGGGGGGGAGGCGAAGAGGAGACCCAGTACTTC. Translation: CASSHRGGGEEETQYF.

V is TRBV20-1 and J is TRBJ2-7; possible D gene TRBD2, 6 bases. Germline V CDR1 and CDR2: DFQATT, SNEGSKA (reference sequence). The CDR3 consists of 15 residues. Between the trimmed V and J ends, which lost 0 bases and 2 bases, there was a span of 14 bases. The CDR3 loop reads CSARDRVAVTYEQYF. In DNA form, the CDR3 reads TGCAGTGCTAGAGATCGTGTAGCGGTCACCTACGAGCAGTACTTC.

This chain joins TRBV5-8 and TRBJ1-2, with D unresolved. This CDR3 has 13 residues. Germline V CDR1 and CDR2: SGHTS, YDEGEE. Trimming removed 2 bases at V and 0 bases at J, with 5 bases between. The CDR3 protein is CASSFSPNYGYTF. The CDR3 DNA is TGTGCCAGCAGCTTTTCACCTAACTATGGCTACACCTTC.

The chain couples TRBV5-1 to TRBJ2-2, with D possibly TRBD2 on 5 matching bases. In germline, CDR1 is SGHRS, CDR2 YFSETQ. V was cut by 0 bases and J by 0 bases, with 9 bases left in between. CDR3 length equals 16 residues. In nucleotides, the CDR3 is TGCGCCAGCAGCTTGGCTGGACTGTCGAACACCGGGGAGCTGTTTTTT. Translated: CASSLAGLSNTGELFF.

The chain couples TRBV6-5 to TRBJ2-3; D is unclear. Trimming removed 2 bases from V and 0 bases from J, with 3 bases in between. The germline V gene has CDR1 MNHEY and CDR2 SVGAGI. This CDR3 is 13 amino acids long. The DNA of the CDR3 is TGTGCCAGCAGTTACCTTAGCACAGATACGCAGTATTTT. It encodes CASSYLSTDTQYF.

The chain has TRBV4-3 and TRBJ2-3; 9 bases agree with TRBD2. The J segment lost 0 bases and the V segment lost 4 bases, leaving 5 bases of the junction unmatched. Germline loops: CDR1 LGHNA, CDR2 YSLEER. This CDR3 contains 16 residues. The CDR3 nucleotides are TGCGCCAGCAGCCTGACTAGCGGAGTTAGCACAGATACGCAGTATTTT. It yields the protein CASSLTSGVSTDTQYF.

The J gene is TRBJ2-1, the V gene TRBV20-1; the match to TRBD1 covers 7 bases. This CDR3 has 16 amino acids. V was clipped by 3 bases and J by 9 bases; unmatched bases: 17. Germline lookup yields CDR1 DFQATT and CDR2 SNEGSKA (reference sequence). CDR3 bases: TGCAGTGCTAGTCAGGGGGATACTTTGAACGGCGGTGAGCAGTTCTTC. Its protein is CSASQGDTLNGGEQFF.

The V gene is TRBV7-2, the J gene TRBJ2-4; maybe TRBD2 (5 bases). The CDR3 extends over 14 amino acids. CDR1 SGHTA and CDR2 FQGNSA come from the germline V gene. Trimming stripped 5 bases from V and 9 bases from J, with 17 bases between. The CDR3 nucleotides read TGTGCCAGCAGCCCCGTCGGGGTGTGGGCCATTCAGTACTTC. Translated: CASSPVGVWAIQYF.

This chain links TRBV20-1 with TRBJ1-1; D possibly corresponds to TRBD1 (5 bases). Trimming cost V 6 bases and J 1 base, with 12 bases left between them. This CDR3 is built from 13 residues. Germline CDR1 and CDR2: DFQATT and SNEGSKA (reference sequence). The CDR3 bases are TGCAGTGCCTCGGGACCCACGAACACTGAAGCTTTCTTT. This codes for CSASGPTNTEAFF.

The V and J genes are TRBV24-1 and TRBJ2-3; D ambiguous. With 4 bases removed from V and 0 bases from J, the gap between germline ends came to 4 bases. Per germline, CDR1 KGHDR and CDR2 SFDVKD. The CDR3 covers 13 residues. CDR3 amino acids: CATSEPSTDTQYF. The DNA of the CDR3 is TGTGCCACCAGTGAGCCCAGCACAGATACGCAGTATTTT.

The chain employs TRBV4-1 and TRBJ2-7; TRBD2 matches at 9 bases. The CDR3 is made up of 16 amino acids. Germline lookup yields CDR1 MGHRA and CDR2 YSYEKL. V trimming: 1 base; J trimming: 2 bases; junction bases outside the gene matches: 6. This CDR3 is CASSQVTRGRAYEQYF. CDR3 coding DNA: TGCGCCAGCAGCCAAGTTACTCGCGGGAGGGCCTACGAGCAGTACTTC.

The chain uses TRBV3-1 and TRBJ1-3; D may be TRBD1 (6 bases). In germline, CDR1 is LGHDT, CDR2 YNNKEL (reference sequence). The CDR3 covers 15 residues. V was pared by 1 base and J by 1 base, with 8 bases between. As DNA, the CDR3 is TGTGCCAGCAGCCAAGTAGGGGGATCTGGAAACACCATATATTTT. Its protein is CASSQVGGSGNTIYF.

The gene calls are TRBV20-1 and TRBJ1-3; D ambiguous. Trimming shortened V by 6 bases and J by 4 bases, and 7 bases separated the two germline ends. CDR1 DFQATT and CDR2 SNEGSKA come from the germline V gene (reference sequence). The CDR3 consists of 11 residues. CDR3 region: CSADQGNTIYF. CDR3 DNA sequence: TGCAGTGCAGACCAGGGAAACACCATATATTTT.

The chain joins TRBV20-1 to TRBJ2-7; D is uncertain. Trimming took 3 bases from V and 0 from J, leaving 9 bases between them. CDR1 and CDR2 (germline): DFQATT, SNEGSKA (reference sequence). The length of the CDR3 is 13 residues. CDR3 sequence: CSARRWDSYEQYF. The DNA of the CDR3 is TGCAGTGCTAGGCGATGGGACTCCTACGAGCAGTACTTC.

J is TRBJ2-7 and V is TRBV30; D may correspond to TRBD1 or TRBD2 (5 bases each). V gave up 2 bases and J gave up 0 bases, with 17 bases separating them. The CDR3 runs 16 residues. Germline CDR1 and CDR2: GTSNPN and SVGIG (reference sequence). The DNA for the CDR3 is TGTGCCTGGAGTCCAGGTCCCGGGACGGTCTCCTACGAGCAGTACTTC. This encodes CAWSPGPGTVSYEQYF.

This chain connects TRBV29-1 to TRBJ2-7; D unresolved. V was cut by 1 base and J by 2 bases, with 9 bases left in between. The germline V gene has CDR1 SQVTM and CDR2 ANQGSEA. The CDR3 spans 13 residues. CDR3 amino acids: CSVEADGPYEQYF. As DNA, the CDR3 is TGCAGCGTTGAAGCCGACGGCCCCTACGAGCAGTACTTC.

The CDR3 DNA follows: TGCAGTGCTAGACACCAACTTGGGGGGCCGGCCACAGATACGCAGTATTTT. It specifies CSARHQLGGPATDTQYF. This sequence joins TRBV20-1 and TRBJ2-3, with D perhaps given as TRBD1 or TRBD2 (6 bases each). The CDR3 runs to 17 residues. V lost 2 bases and J 2 bases, leaving 20 bases between the germline ends. Germline CDR1 and CDR2: DFQATT and SNEGSKA (reference sequence).

The rearrangement links TRBV20-1 to TRBJ2-1; D is unresolved. There are 14 residues in the CDR3. V lost 3 bases and J 0 bases, leaving 9 bases between the germline ends. The germline V gene encodes CDR1 DFQATT and CDR2 SNEGSKA (reference sequence). In DNA, the CDR3 is TGCAGTGCTAGCGCCCTTGGCTCCTACAATGAGCAGTTCTTC. This gives the protein CSASALGSYNEQFF.

In its sample, this clonotype was seen a few times. J is TRBJ1-1 and V is TRBV7-9, with D maybe TRBD1 (5 bases). The CDR3 sequence is 15 residues long. CDR1 is SEHNR and CDR2 is FQNEAQ in the germline V gene (reference sequence). Between the trimmed V and J ends, which lost 0 bases and 1 base, there was a span of 9 bases. The CDR3 here is CASSLALGGNTEAFF. The CDR3 DNA reads TGTGCCAGCAGCTTAGCTCTTGGGGGGAACACTGAAGCTTTCTTT.